A selection of T cell receptor beta chains follows, all from one sample in a study of cytomegalovirus exposure and HLA in healthy donors. The method was immunoSEQ multiplex PCR; TCRdb's version includes in-frame clones alone and lacks a portion of them. This sample has more than 200,000 clones, with more than 85% found just once. Sequencing was performed on PBMCs. The receptors originated from a man between 18 and 29 years old in good health and CMV-seropositive. Both conserved end residues are part of each CDR3. The D gene is left open where the match is weak.

J gene,V gene,D gene,CDR3 protein,CDR3 DNA
TRBJ2-7,TRBV11-2,NA,CASSLRYEQYF,TGTGCCAGCAGCTTGCGGTACGAGCAGTACTTC
TRBJ1-2,TRBV6-1,NA,CASSEARPVGGYTF,TGTGCCAGCAGTGAAGCGCGTCCCGTGGGCGGCTACACCTTC
TRBJ2-5,TRBV7-6,NA,CASSLDPGSGVQETQYF,TGTGCCAGCAGCTTGGACCCTGGATCGGGGGTCCAAGAGACCCAGTACTTC
TRBJ1-3,TRBV12-5,NA,CASGLGDSGNTIYF,TGTGCTAGTGGTTTGGGTGACTCTGGAAACACCATATATTTT
TRBJ2-1,TRBV27,NA,CASSLDGSTYNEQFF,TGTGCCAGCAGTTTAGACGGGAGCACCTACAATGAGCAGTTCTTC
TRBJ2-5,TRBV5-1,TRBD2,CASMRLAGGGQETQYF,TGCGCCAGCATGAGGTTAGCGGGAGGCGGACAGGAGACCCAGTACTTC
TRBJ2-2,TRBV7-2,NA,CASSPQQGATGELFF,TGTGCCAGCAGCCCGCAACAGGGAGCCACCGGGGAGCTGTTTTTT
TRBJ2-7,TRBV25-1,NA,CASTEGGEQYF,TGTGCCAGCACCGAGGGAGGCGAGCAGTACTTC
TRBJ2-1,TRBV7-9,NA,CASSLTSSYNEQFF,TGTGCCAGCAGCTTAACGAGCTCCTACAATGAGCAGTTCTTC
TRBJ2-3,TRBV11-2,NA,CASSLESGPWYTQYF,TGTGCCAGCAGCTTAGAAAGCGGTCCATGGTATACGCAGTATTTT
TRBJ2-1,TRBV30,TRBD2,CAWSVKLAGMNEQFF,TGTGCCTGGAGTGTGAAGCTAGCGGGTATGAATGAGCAGTTCTTC
TRBJ1-3,TRBV7-2,TRBD1,CASSTRQGNTIYF,TGTGCCAGCAGCACAAGACAGGGGAACACCATATATTTT